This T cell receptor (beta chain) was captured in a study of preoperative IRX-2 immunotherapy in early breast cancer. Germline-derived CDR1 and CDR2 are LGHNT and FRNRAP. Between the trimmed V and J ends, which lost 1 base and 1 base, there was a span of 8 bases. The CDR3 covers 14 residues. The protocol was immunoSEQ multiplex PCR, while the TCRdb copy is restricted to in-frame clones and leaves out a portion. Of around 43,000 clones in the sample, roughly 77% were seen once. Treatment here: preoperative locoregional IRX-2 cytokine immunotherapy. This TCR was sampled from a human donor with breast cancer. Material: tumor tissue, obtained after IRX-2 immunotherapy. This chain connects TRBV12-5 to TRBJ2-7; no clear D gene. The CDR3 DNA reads TGTGCTAGTGGTTTGGCTACGGATTCCTACGAGCAGTACTTC. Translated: CASGLATDSYEQYF.